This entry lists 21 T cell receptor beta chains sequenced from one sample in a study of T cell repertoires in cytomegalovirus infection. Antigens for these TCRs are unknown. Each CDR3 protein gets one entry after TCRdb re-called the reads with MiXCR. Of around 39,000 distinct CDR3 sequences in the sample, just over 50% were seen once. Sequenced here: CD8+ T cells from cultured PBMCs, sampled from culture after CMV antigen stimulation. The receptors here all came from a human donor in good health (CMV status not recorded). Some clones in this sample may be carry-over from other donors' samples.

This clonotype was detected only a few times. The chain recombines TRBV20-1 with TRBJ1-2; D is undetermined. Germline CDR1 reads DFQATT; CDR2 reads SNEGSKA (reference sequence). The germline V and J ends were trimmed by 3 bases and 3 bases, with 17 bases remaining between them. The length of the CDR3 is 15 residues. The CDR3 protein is CSARGGYSDYYGYTF. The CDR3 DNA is TGCAGTGCTAGGGGCGGCTATAGTGATTACTATGGCTACACCTTC.

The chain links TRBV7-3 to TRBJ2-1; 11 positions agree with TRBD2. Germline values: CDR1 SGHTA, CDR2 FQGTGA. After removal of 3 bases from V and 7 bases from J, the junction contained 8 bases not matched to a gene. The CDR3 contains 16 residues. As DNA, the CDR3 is TGTGCCAGCAGCTTGGTGCTAGCGGGAGGTATAAATGAGCAGTTCTTC. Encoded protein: CASSLVLAGGINEQFF.

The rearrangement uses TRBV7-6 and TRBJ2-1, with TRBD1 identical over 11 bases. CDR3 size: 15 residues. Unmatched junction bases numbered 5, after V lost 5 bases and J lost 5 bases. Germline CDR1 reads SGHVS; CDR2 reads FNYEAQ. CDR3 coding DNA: TGTGCCAGCAGCGAAGGGACAGGGGGACACAATGAGCAGTTCTTC. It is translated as CASSEGTGGHNEQFF.

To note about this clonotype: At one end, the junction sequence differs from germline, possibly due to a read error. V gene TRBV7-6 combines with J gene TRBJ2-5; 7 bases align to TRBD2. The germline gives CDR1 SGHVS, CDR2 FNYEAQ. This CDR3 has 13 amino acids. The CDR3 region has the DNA TGTGCTAGCAGCTTAGGGGAGGGGGAGACCCAGTACTTC. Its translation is CASSLGEGETQYF.

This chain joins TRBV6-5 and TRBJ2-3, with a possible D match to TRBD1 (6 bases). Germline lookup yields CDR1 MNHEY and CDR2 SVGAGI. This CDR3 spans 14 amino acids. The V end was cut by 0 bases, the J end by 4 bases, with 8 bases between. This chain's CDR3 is CASSYSWGPDTQYF. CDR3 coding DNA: TGTGCCAGCAGTTACTCGTGGGGGCCAGATACGCAGTATTTT.

Here the CDR3 reads CASSILPGGYEQYF. CDR3 sequence (DNA): TGTGCCAGTAGTATTCTGCCGGGCGGCTACGAGCAGTACTTC. The rearrangement joins TRBV19 to TRBJ2-7; the D is unclear. The CDR3 length is 14 residues. Germline CDR1 and CDR2: LNHDA and SQIVND (reference sequence). Trimming cost V 3 bases and J 3 bases, with 12 bases left between them.

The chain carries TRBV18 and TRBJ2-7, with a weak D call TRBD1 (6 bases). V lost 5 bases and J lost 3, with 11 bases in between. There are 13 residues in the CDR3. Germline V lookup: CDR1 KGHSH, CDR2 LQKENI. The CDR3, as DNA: TGTGCCAGCTCAGAATCGGACAGCTACGAGCAGTACTTC. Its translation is CASSESDSYEQYF.

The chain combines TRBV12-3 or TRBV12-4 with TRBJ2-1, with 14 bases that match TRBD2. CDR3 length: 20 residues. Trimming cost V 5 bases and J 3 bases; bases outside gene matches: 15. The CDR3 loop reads CASSPGTSGSASHHYNEQFF. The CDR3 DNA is TGTGCCAGCAGTCCCGGGACTAGCGGGAGCGCGAGTCACCACTACAATGAGCAGTTCTTC.

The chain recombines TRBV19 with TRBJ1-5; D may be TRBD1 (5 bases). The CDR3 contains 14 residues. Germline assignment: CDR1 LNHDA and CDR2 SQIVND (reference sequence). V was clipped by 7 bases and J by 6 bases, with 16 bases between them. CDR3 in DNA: TGTGCCAGTAACGCTCTGGCTCAGGGTCAGCCCCAGCATTTT. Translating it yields CASNALAQGQPQHF. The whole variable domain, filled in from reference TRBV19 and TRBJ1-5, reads DGGITQSPKYLFRKEGQNVTLSCEQNLNHDAMYWYRQDPGQGLRLIYYSQIVNDFQKGDIAEGYSVSREKKESFPLTVTSAQKNPTAFYLCASNALAQGQPQHFGDGTRLSIL.

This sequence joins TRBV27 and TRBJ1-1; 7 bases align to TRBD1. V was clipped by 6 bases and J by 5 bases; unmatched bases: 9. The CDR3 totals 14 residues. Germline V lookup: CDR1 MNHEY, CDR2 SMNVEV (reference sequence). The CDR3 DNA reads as TGTGCCAGCAGCGAGACCACAGGGGTAACTGAAGCTTTCTTT. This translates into CASSETTGVTEAFF.

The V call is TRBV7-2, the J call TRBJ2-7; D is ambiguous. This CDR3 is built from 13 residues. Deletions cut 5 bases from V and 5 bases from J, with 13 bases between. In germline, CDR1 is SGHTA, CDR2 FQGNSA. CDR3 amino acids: CASSDRPTHEQYF. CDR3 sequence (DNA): TGTGCCAGCAGCGACCGACCCACACACGAGCAGTACTTC.

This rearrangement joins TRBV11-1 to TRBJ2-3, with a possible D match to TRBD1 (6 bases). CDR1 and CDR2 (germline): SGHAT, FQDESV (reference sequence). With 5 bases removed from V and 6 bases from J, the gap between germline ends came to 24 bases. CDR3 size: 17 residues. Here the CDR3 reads CASSILQGEAHLDTQYF. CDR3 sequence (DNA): TGTGCCAGCAGCATACTACAGGGAGAGGCACACTTGGATACGCAGTATTTT. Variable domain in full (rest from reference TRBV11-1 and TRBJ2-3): EAEVAQSPRYKITEKSQAVAFWCDPISGHATLYWYRQILGQGPELLVQFQDESVVDDSQLPKDRFSAERLKGVDSTLKIQPAELGDSAMYLCASSILQGEAHLDTQYFGPGTRLTVL.

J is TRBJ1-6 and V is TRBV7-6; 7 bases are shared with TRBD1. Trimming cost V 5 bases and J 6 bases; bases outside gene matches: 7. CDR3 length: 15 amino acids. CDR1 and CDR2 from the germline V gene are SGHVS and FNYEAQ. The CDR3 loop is CASSPMGQPNSPLHF. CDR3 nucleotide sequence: TGTGCCAGCAGCCCAATGGGACAGCCTAATTCACCCCTCCACTTT.

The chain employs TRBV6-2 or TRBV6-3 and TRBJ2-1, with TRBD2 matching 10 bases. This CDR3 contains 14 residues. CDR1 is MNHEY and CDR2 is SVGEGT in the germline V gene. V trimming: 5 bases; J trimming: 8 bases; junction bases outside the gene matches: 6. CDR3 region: CASSTTSGNDEQFF. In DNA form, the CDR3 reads TGTGCCAGCAGTACAACTAGCGGGAATGATGAGCAGTTCTTC.

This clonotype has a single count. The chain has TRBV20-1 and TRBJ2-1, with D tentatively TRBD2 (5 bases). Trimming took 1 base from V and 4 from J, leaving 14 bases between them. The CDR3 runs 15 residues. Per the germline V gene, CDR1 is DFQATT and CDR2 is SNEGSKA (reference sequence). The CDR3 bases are TGCAGTGCTAGAGTAGGTAGCGAGAGGTACAATGAGCAGTTCTTC. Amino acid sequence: CSARVGSERYNEQFF.

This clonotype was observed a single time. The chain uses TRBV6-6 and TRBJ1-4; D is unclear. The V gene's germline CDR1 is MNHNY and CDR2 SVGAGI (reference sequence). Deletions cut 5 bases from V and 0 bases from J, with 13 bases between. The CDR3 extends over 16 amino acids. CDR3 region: CASSKPRRSTNEKLFF. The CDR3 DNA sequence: TGTGCCAGCAGTAAACCCCGGCGTTCAACTAATGAAAAACTGTTTTTT.

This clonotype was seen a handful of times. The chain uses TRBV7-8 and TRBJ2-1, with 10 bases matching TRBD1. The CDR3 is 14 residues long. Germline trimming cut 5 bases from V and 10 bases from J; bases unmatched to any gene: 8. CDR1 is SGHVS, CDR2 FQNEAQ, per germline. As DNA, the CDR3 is TGTGCCAGCAGCCCCGGACAGGGGGATGAGGAGCAGTTCTTC. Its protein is CASSPGQGDEEQFF.

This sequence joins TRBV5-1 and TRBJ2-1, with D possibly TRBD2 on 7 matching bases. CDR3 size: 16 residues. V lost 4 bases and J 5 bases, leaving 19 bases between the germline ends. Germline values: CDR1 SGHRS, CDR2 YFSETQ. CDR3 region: CASSLWEGGANNEQFF. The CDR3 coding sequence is TGCGCCAGCAGCCTATGGGAGGGGGGAGCGAACAATGAGCAGTTCTTC.

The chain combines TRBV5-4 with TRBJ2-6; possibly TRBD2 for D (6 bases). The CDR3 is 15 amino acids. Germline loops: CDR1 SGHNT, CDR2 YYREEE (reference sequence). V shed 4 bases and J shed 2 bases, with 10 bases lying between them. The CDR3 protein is CASSRRGAGANVLTF. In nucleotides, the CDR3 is TGTGCCAGCAGCCGGAGGGGAGCTGGGGCCAACGTCCTGACTTTC.

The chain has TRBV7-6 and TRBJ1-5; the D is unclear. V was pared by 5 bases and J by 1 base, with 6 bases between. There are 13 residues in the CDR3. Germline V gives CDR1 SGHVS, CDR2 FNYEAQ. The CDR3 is CASSHGSNQPQHF. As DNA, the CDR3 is TGTGCCAGCAGCCACGGAAGCAATCAGCCCCAGCATTTT.

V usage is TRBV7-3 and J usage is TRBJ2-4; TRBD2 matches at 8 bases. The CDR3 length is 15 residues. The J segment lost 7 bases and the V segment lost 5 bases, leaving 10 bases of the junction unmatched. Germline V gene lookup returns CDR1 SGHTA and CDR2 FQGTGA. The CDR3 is CASSPPGGRDNIQYF. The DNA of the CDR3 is TGTGCCAGCAGCCCCCCGGGGGGGCGTGATAACATTCAGTACTTC.